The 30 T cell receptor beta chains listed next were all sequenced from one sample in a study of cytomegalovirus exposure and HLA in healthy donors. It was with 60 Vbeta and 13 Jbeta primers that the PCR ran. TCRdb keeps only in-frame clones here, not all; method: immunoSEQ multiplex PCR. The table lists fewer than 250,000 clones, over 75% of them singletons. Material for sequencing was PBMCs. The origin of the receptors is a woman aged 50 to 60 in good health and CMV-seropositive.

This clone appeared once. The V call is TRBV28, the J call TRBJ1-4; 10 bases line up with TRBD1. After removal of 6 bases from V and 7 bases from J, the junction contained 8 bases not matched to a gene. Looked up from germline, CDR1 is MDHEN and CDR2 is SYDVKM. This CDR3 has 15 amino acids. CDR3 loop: CASRPTGGYGEKLFF. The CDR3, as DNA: TGTGCCAGCAGGCCGACAGGGGGCTACGGTGAAAAACTGTTTTTT.

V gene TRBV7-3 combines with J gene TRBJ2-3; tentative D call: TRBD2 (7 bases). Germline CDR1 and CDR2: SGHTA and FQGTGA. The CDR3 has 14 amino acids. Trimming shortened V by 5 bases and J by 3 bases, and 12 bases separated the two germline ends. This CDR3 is CASSAAGATDTQYF. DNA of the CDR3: TGTGCCAGCAGCGCCGCGGGGGCTACAGATACGCAGTATTTT.

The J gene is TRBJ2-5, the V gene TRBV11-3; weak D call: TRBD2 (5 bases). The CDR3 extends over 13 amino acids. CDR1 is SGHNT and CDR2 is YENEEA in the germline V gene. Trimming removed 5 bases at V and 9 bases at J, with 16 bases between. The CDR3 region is CASSPSPLGAQYF. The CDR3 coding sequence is TGTGCCAGCAGCCCCTCCCCCCTCGGGGCCCAGTACTTC.

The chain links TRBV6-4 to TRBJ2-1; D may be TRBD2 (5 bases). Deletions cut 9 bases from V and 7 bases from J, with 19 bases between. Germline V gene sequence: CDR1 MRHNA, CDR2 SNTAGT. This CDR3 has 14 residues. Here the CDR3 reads CASYPTERGNEQFF. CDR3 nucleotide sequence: TGTGCCAGTTACCCGACGGAGCGCGGGAATGAGCAGTTCTTC.

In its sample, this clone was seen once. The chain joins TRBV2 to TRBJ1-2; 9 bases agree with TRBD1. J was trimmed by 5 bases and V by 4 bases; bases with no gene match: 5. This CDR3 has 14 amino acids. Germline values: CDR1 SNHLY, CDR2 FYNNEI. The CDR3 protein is CASSATGGGYGYTF. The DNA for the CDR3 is TGTGCCAGCAGTGCGACAGGGGGAGGTTATGGCTACACCTTC.

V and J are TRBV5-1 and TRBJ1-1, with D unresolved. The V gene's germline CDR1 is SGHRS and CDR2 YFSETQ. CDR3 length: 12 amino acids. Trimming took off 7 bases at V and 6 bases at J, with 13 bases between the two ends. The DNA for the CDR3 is TGCGCCAGCGCACTGCCGGGGTCTGAAGCTTTCTTT. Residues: CASALPGSEAFF.

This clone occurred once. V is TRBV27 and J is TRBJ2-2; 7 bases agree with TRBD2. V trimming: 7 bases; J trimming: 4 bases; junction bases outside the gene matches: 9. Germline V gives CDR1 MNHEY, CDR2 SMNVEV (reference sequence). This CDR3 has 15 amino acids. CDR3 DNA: TGTGCCAGCACCTTCGGGAGGCAGGTCACCGGGGAGCTGTTTTTT. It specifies CASTFGRQVTGELFF.

CDR3: CASRVSGGNIQYF. The CDR3 DNA reads TGTGCCAGCCGGGTCTCAGGGGGAAACATTCAGTACTTC. This chain links TRBV27 with TRBJ2-4; the match to TRBD1 covers 7 bases. Germline V gene sequence: CDR1 MNHEY, CDR2 SMNVEV (reference sequence). V gave up 8 bases and J gave up 6 bases; unmatched junction bases: 7. This CDR3 contains 13 residues.

The CDR3 bases are TGTGCCAGCAGGGGGGGGACACAATACAATGAGCAGTTCTTC. Residues: CASRGGTQYNEQFF. The chain carries TRBV2 and TRBJ2-1, with D perhaps matching TRBD2 (7 bases). The CDR3 extends over 14 amino acids. Germline V gene data show CDR1 as SNHLY and CDR2 as FYNNEI. V lost 6 bases, J lost 4 bases, and 13 bases lay in between.

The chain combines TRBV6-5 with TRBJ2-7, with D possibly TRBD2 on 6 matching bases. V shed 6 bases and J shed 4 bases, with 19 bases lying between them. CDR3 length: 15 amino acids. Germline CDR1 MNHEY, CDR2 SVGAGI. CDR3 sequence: CASSPRTEGTYEQYF. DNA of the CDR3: TGTGCCAGCAGCCCCAGGACCGAAGGGACTTACGAGCAGTACTTC.

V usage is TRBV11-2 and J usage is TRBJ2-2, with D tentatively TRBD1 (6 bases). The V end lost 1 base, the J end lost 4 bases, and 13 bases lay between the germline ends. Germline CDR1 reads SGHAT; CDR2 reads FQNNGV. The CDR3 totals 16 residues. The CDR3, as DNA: TGTGCCAGCAGCTTAGGAACAGGGAGTGGCACCGGGGAGCTGTTTTTT. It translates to CASSLGTGSGTGELFF. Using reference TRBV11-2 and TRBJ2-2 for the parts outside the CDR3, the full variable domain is EAGVAQSPRYKIIEKRQSVAFWCNPISGHATLYWYQQILGQGPKLLIQFQNNGVVDDSQLPKDRFSAERLKGVDSTLKIQPAKLEDSAVYLCASSLGTGSGTGELFFGEGSRLTVL.

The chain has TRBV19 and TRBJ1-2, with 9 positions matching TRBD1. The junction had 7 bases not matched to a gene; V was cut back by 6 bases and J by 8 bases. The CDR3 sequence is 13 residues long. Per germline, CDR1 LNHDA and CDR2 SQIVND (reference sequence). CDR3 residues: CASRERDRDGYTF. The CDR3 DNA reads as TGTGCCAGTAGGGAACGGGACAGGGACGGCTACACCTTC.

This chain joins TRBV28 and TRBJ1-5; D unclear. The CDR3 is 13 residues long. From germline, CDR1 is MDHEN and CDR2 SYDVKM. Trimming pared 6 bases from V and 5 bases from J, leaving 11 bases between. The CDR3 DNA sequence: TGTGCCAGCAGATTGCAAAGCTATCAGCCCCAGCATTTT. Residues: CASRLQSYQPQHF.

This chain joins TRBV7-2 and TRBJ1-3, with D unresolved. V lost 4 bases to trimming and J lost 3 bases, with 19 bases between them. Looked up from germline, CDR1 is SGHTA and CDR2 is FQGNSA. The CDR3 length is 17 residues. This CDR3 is CASSSPWLTRGGNTIYF. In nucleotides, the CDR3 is TGTGCCAGCAGCTCCCCCTGGCTAACCCGGGGTGGAAACACCATATATTTT.

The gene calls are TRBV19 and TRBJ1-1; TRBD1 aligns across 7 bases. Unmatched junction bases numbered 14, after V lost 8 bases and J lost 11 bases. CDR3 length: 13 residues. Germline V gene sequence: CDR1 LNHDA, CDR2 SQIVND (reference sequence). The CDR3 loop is CASQIGGISNAFF. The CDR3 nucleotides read TGTGCCAGTCAAATAGGGGGCATCAGTAACGCTTTCTTT.

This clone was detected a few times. CDR3: CASSRGQGNNQPQHF. DNA of the CDR3: TGTGCCAGCAGTCGGGGACAGGGGAACAATCAGCCCCAGCATTTT. The chain is built from TRBV28 and TRBJ1-5, with 10 bases lining up with TRBD1. Germline CDR1 reads MDHEN; CDR2 reads SYDVKM. The trim removed 5 bases at V and 3 bases at J, leaving 4 bases unmatched. This CDR3 contains 15 residues.

CDR3 residues: CASSSKQGYGYTF. Written as DNA, the CDR3 is TGTGCCAGCAGCTCCAAACAGGGGTATGGCTACACCTTC. This chain links TRBV7-2 with TRBJ1-2, with 7 bases fitting TRBD1. V was clipped by 4 bases and J by 5 bases; unmatched bases: 4. This CDR3 comprises 13 residues. Germline lookup yields CDR1 SGHTA and CDR2 FQGNSA.

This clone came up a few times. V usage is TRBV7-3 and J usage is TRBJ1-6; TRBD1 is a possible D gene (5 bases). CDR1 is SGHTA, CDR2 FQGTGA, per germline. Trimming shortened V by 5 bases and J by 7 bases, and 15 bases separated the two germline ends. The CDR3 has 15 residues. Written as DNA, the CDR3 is TGTGCCAGCAGCCCCCACGGGGGTTACAATTCACCCCTCCACTTT. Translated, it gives CASSPHGGYNSPLHF.

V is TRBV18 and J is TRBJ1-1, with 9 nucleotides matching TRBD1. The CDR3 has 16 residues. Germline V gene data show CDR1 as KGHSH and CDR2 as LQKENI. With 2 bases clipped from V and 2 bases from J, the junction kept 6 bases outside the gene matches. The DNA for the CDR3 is TGTGCCAGCTCACCAGGACAGGGGACCCCAAACACTGAAGCTTTCTTT. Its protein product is CASSPGQGTPNTEAFF. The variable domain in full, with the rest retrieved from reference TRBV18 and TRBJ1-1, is NAGVMQNPRHLVRRRGQEARLRCSPMKGHSHVYWYRQLPEEGLKFMVYLQKENIIDESGMPKERFSAEFPKEGPSILRIQQVVRGDSAAYFCASSPGQGTPNTEAFFGQGTRLTVV.

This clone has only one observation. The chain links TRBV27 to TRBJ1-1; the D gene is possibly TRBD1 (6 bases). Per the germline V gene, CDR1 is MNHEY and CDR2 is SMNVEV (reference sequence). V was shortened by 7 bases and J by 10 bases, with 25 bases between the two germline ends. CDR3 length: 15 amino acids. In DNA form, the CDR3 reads TGTGCCAGCACCCCCGGGTGGGGGACACTTATTGGAGCTTTCTTT. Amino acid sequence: CASTPGWGTLIGAFF.

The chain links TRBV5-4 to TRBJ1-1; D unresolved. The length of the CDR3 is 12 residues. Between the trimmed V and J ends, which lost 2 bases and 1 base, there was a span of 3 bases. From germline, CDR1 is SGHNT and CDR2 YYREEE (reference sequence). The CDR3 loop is CASSFRNTEAFF. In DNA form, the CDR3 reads TGTGCCAGCAGCTTCCGGAACACTGAAGCTTTCTTT.

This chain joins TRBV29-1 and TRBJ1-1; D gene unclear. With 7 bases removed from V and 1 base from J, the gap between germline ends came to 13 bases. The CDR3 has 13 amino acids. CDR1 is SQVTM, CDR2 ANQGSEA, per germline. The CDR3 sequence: CSGNSRGNTEAFF. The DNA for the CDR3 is TGCAGCGGTAACTCTCGGGGGAACACTGAAGCTTTCTTT.

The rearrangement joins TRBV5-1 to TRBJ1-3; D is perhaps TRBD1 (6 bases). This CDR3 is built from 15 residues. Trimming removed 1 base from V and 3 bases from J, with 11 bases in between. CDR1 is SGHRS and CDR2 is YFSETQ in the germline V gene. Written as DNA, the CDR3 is TGCGCCAGCAGCTTGTTGGAAGGGGGTGGAAACACCATATATTTT. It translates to CASSLLEGGGNTIYF.

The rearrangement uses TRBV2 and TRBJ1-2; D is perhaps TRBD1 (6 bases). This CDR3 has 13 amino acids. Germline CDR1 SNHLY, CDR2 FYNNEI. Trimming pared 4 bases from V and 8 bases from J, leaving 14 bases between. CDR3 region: CASSGWDKEGYTF. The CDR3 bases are TGTGCCAGCAGTGGCTGGGACAAAGAGGGCTACACCTTC. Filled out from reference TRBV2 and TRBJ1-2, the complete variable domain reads EPEVTQTPSHQVTQMGQEVILRCVPISNHLYFYWYRQILGQKVEFLVSFYNNEISEKSEIFDDQFSVERPDGSNFTLKIRSTKLEDSAMYFCASSGWDKEGYTFGSGTRLTVV.

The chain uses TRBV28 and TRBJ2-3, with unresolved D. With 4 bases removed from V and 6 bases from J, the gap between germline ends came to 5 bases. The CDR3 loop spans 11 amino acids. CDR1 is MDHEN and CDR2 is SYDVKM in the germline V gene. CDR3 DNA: TGTGCCAGCAGTTCCCCGGATACGCAGTATTTT. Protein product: CASSSPDTQYF.

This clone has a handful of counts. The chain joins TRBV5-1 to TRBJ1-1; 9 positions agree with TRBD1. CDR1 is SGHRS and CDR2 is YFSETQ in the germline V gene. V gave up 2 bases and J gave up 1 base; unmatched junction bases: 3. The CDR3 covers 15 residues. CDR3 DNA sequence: TGCGCCAGCAGCTTAGCGGGACAGGGGAACACTGAAGCTTTCTTT. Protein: CASSLAGQGNTEAFF.

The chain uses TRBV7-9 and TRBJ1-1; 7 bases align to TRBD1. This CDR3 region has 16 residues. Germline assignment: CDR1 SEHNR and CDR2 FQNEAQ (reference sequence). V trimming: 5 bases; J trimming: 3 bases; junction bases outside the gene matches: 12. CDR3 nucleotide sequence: TGTGCCAGCAGCCCCCCGTACAGGGGCCTGGACACTGAAGCTTTCTTT. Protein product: CASSPPYRGLDTEAFF.

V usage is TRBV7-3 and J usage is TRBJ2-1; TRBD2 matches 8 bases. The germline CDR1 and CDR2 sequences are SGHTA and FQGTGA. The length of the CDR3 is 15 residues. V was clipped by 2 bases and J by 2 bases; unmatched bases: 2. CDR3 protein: CASSLRGGAYNEQFF. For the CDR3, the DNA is TGTGCCAGCAGCTTACGGGGGGGGGCCTACAATGAGCAGTTCTTC.

In DNA, the CDR3 is TGTGCCAGCAGCTTTCTAGCGGAGACCCAGTACTTC. Its translation is CASSFLAETQYF. The rearrangement joins TRBV5-4 to TRBJ2-5; D might be TRBD2 (6 bases). The CDR3 totals 12 residues. The germline V and J ends were trimmed by 2 bases and 5 bases, with 7 bases remaining between them. Per germline, CDR1 SGHNT and CDR2 YYREEE (reference sequence). The entire variable domain, with the rest obtained from reference TRBV5-4 and TRBJ2-5, is as follows: ETGVTQSPTHLIKTRGQQVTLRCSSQSGHNTVSWYQQALGQGPQFIFQYYREEENGRGNFPPRFSGLQFPNYSSELNVNALELDDSALYLCASSFLAETQYFGPGTRLLVL.

CDR3 nucleotide sequence: TGCGCCAGCAGTGAGTGGACAGCTCAGAGGGAAGGCTACACCTTC. Amino acid sequence: CASSEWTAQREGYTF. The chain links TRBV10-2 to TRBJ1-2, with D possibly matching TRBD1 (6 bases). The germline V and J ends were trimmed by 1 base and 8 bases, with 17 bases remaining between them. The CDR3 length is 15 residues. Germline values: CDR1 WSHSY, CDR2 SAAADI.